Below, 8 T cell receptor beta chains from the same sample are listed, as sequenced in a study of blood T cell repertoires in COVID-19. Method: immunoSEQ multiplex PCR; TCRdb's copy keeps in-frame clones and lacks some. The profile covers a few hundred thousand clones, with 90% appearing a single time and 2.1% taken by the ten largest. Sequences were obtained from peripheral blood. The source of these receptors is a woman aged 55 to 70 with COVID-19, enrolled during active disease.

The chain is built from TRBV5-4 and TRBJ2-2, with TRBD1 matching 10 bases. Per germline, CDR1 SGHNT and CDR2 YYREEE (reference sequence). This CDR3 has 16 residues. The J segment lost 5 bases and the V segment lost 4 bases, leaving 8 bases of the junction unmatched. CDR3 DNA sequence: TGTGCCAGCAGCCCTGGGGGACAGGGGCGGACCGGGGAGCTGTTTTTT. As protein: CASSPGGQGRTGELFF.

The chain links TRBV28 to TRBJ2-3, with D possibly being TRBD2 (7 bases). CDR3 size: 16 residues. Looked up from germline, CDR1 is MDHEN and CDR2 is SYDVKM. The V end was cut by 3 bases, the J end by 1 base, with 14 bases between. The CDR3 loop is CASSLRGGEGTDTQYF. CDR3 sequence (DNA): TGTGCCAGCAGTTTGAGAGGGGGGGAGGGCACAGATACGCAGTATTTT.

The chain links TRBV5-1 to TRBJ1-1, with D unresolved. There are 16 residues in the CDR3. Germline V CDR1 and CDR2: SGHRS, YFSETQ. V was clipped by 4 bases and J by 4 bases, with 20 bases between them. CDR3 in amino acids: CASSPSTRKAGTEAFF. The CDR3 DNA sequence: TGCGCCAGCAGCCCCAGCACCAGGAAGGCGGGCACTGAAGCTTTCTTT.

The chain combines TRBV18 with TRBJ1-2; 10 bases line up with TRBD1. CDR1 is KGHSH, CDR2 LQKENI, per germline. The V and J ends lost 4 bases and 5 bases, in that order; junction bases with no gene match: 7. This CDR3 is 15 amino acids long. The CDR3 region has the DNA TGTGCCAGCTCACTCTCCGGGACAGGGGTTTATGGCTACACCTTC. This encodes CASSLSGTGVYGYTF.

The rearrangement joins TRBV5-4 to TRBJ2-2, with TRBD2 identical over 8 bases. V shed 2 bases, J shed 4 bases, and the junction held 10 bases outside the gene matches. Germline CDR1 and CDR2: SGHNT and YYREEE (reference sequence). The CDR3 is made up of 17 amino acids. The CDR3 DNA follows: TGTGCCAGCAGCTTCGGAGCGGGGGTATTGGGCACCGGGGAGCTGTTTTTT. Translating it yields CASSFGAGVLGTGELFF.

The J gene is TRBJ2-1, the V gene TRBV3-1 (or the pseudogene TRBV3-2), with D maybe TRBD2 (5 bases). There are 14 residues in the CDR3. CDR1 LGHDT and CDR2 YNNKEL come from the germline V gene (reference sequence). V was trimmed by 4 bases and J by 12 bases, leaving 19 bases between them. The CDR3 loop reads CASSPLPGLQRQFF. The CDR3 bases are TGTGCCAGCAGCCCCCTTCCCGGACTTCAACGGCAGTTCTTC.

V usage is TRBV7-9 and J usage is TRBJ1-2, with D hard to call. The CDR3 has 15 amino acids. Germline CDR1 reads SEHNR; CDR2 reads FQNEAQ (reference sequence). Trimming removed 3 bases at V and 1 base at J, with 12 bases between. The CDR3 here is CASSFSGRDNYGYTF. The CDR3 DNA sequence: TGTGCCAGCAGCTTCTCAGGCCGGGATAACTATGGCTACACCTTC.

The chain is built from TRBV10-3 and TRBJ1-6, with 7 bases lining up with TRBD1. This CDR3 comprises 14 residues. Trimming took 7 bases from V and 8 from J; bases not matched to a gene: 8. Germline CDR1 reads ENHRY; CDR2 reads SYGVKD. CDR3 nucleotides: TGTGCCATCACCCAGGGACAGATCGATTCACCCCTCCACTTT. Encoded protein: CAITQGQIDSPLHF.